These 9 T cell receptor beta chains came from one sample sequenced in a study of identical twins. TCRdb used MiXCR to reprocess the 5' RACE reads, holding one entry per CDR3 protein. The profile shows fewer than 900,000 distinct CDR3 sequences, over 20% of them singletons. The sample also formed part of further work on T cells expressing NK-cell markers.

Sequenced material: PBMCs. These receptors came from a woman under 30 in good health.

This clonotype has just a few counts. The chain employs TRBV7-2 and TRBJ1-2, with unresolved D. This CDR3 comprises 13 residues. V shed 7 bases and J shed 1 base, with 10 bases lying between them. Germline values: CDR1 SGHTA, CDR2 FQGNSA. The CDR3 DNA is TGTGCCAGCATCCAGCATCGTAACTATGGCTACACCTTC. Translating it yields CASIQHRNYGYTF. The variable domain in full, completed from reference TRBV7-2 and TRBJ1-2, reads GAGVSQSPSNKVTEKGKDVELRCDPISGHTALYWYRQSLGQGLEFLIYFQGNSAPDKSGLPSDRFSAERTGGSVSTLTIQRTQQEDSAVYLCASIQHRNYGYTFGSGTRLTVV.

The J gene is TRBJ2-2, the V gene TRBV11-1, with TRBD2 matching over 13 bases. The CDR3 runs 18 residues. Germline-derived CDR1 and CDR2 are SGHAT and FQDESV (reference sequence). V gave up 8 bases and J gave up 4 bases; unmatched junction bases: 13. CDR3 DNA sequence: TGTGCCAGCGTTGTTGGACTAGCGGGAGAGAGAGTCACCGGGGAGCTGTTTTTT. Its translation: CASVVGLAGERVTGELFF. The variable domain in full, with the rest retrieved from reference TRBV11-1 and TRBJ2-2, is EAEVAQSPRYKITEKSQAVAFWCDPISGHATLYWYRQILGQGPELLVQFQDESVVDDSQLPKDRFSAERLKGVDSTLKIQPAELGDSAMYLCASVVGLAGERVTGELFFGEGSRLTVL.

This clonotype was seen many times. The CDR3 sequence is CASRIQGGSAEAFF. CDR3 nucleotide sequence: TGTGCCAGCAGAATCCAAGGTGGGAGCGCTGAAGCTTTCTTT. This chain uses TRBV6-1 with TRBJ1-1; D is undetermined. The CDR3 covers 14 residues. Germline CDR1 is MNHNS and CDR2 is SASEGT. Trimming took off 6 bases at V and 6 bases at J, with 17 bases between the two ends.

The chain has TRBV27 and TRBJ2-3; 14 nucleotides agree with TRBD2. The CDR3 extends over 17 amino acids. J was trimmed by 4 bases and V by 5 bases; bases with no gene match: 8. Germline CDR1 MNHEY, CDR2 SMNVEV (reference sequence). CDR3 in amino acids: CASSTGLAGVFADTQYF. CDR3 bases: TGTGCCAGCAGTACGGGACTAGCGGGAGTTTTCGCAGATACGCAGTATTTT.

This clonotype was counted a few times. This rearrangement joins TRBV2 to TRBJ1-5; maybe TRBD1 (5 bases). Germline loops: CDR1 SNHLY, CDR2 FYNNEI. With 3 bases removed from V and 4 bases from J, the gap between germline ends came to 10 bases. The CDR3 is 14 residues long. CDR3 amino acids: CASSDRARNQPQHF. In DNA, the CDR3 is TGTGCCAGCAGTGACAGGGCAAGGAATCAGCCCCAGCATTTT.

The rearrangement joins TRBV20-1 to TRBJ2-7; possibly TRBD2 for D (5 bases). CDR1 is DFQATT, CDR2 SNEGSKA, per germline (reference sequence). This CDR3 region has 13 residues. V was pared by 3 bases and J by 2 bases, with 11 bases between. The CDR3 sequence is CSASAGGTYEQYF. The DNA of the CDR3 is TGCAGTGCTAGTGCAGGAGGAACCTACGAGCAGTACTTC.

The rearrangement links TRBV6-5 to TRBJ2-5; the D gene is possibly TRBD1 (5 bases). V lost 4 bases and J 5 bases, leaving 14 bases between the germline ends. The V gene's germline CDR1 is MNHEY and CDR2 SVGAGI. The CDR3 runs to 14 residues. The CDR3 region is CASSLGQGAETQYF. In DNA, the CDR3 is TGTGCCAGCAGTTTGGGGCAGGGCGCGGAGACCCAGTACTTC.

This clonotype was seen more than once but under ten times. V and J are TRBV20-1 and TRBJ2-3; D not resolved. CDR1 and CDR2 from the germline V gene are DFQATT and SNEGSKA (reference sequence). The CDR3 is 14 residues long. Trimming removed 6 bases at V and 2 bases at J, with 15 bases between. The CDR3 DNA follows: TGCAGTGCCATCAGTGTACGAATCACAGATACGCAGTATTTT. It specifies CSAISVRITDTQYF.

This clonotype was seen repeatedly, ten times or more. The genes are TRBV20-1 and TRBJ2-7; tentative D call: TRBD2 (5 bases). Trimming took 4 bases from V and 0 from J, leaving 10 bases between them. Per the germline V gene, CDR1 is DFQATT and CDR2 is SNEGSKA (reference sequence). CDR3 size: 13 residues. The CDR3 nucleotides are TGCAGTGCTAACCAAGGGAGCTCCTACGAGCAGTACTTC. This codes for CSANQGSSYEQYF.